These 28 T cell receptor beta chains originate from one sample sequenced in a study of cytomegalovirus exposure and HLA in healthy donors. PCR was performed using 60 Vbeta and 13 Jbeta primers. The protocol was immunoSEQ multiplex PCR, while the TCRdb copy is restricted to in-frame clones and leaves out a portion. Found here are about 130,000 clones, 60% to 85% of them singletons; the top ten hold 1% to 1.5%. The sample consisted of PBMCs. Source of these receptors: a female donor in good health and CMV-seronegative.

V and J are TRBV28 and TRBJ1-4, with TRBD1 identical over 10 bases. V lost 4 bases to trimming and J lost 10 bases; unmatched junction nucleotides: 9. CDR3 length: 15 residues. CDR1 MDHEN and CDR2 SYDVKM come from the germline V gene. CDR3 loop: CASSSPGQGSRKLFF. For the CDR3, the DNA is TGTGCCAGCAGTTCGCCGGGACAGGGGAGTAGAAAACTGTTTTTT.

This chain links TRBV29-1 with TRBJ1-1, with TRBD1 as a possible D gene (5 bases). The CDR3 consists of 14 residues. The germline V and J ends were trimmed by 4 bases and 1 base, with 13 bases remaining between them. Germline lookup yields CDR1 SQVTM and CDR2 ANQGSEA. The DNA of the CDR3 is TGCAGCGTTGCCTGGGGGGACCCGAACACTGAAGCTTTCTTT. This translates into CSVAWGDPNTEAFF.

V and J are TRBV5-1 and TRBJ1-3; no clear D. Germline V lookup: CDR1 SGHRS, CDR2 YFSETQ. CDR3 size: 16 residues. Trimming removed 4 bases at V and 4 bases at J, with 18 bases between. CDR3 residues: CASSPREQTPGNTIYF. Written as DNA, the CDR3 is TGCGCCAGCAGCCCCCGGGAGCAGACACCCGGAAACACCATATATTTT.

Worth noting for this clone: One end of the junction fails to match germline, which may point to a read error. The chain combines TRBV7-9 with TRBJ1-4, with 9 nucleotides matching TRBD1. The CDR3 has 17 amino acids. In germline, CDR1 is SEHNR, CDR2 FQNEAQ (reference sequence). CDR3 loop: CSSSLGGTGPIHGKLFF. CDR3 bases: TGTTCCAGCAGCTTGGGAGGGACAGGGCCCATCCATGGAAAACTGTTTTTT.

The CDR3 bases are TGTGCCAGCAGCTTGTCAGGGCTCAAAAACATTCAGTACTTC. Translation gives CASSLSGLKNIQYF. J is TRBJ2-4 and V is TRBV5-6, with D possibly matching TRBD1 (5 bases). The V and J ends lost 1 base and 3 bases respectively, with 8 bases between them. Germline assignment: CDR1 SGHDT and CDR2 YYEEEE. The CDR3 covers 14 residues.

The chain is built from TRBV11-2 and TRBJ1-4; 7 bases agree with TRBD1. J lost 4 bases, V lost 1 base, and 6 bases had no gene match. CDR1 is SGHAT, CDR2 FQNNGV, per germline. The CDR3 is 16 residues long. CDR3 sequence reads: CASSLGRGQSNEKLFF. In nucleotides, the CDR3 is TGTGCCAGCAGCTTAGGGCGGGGACAGAGTAATGAAAAACTGTTTTTT.

The chain joins TRBV11-2 to TRBJ1-6, with D possibly matching TRBD1 (5 bases). CDR1 SGHAT and CDR2 FQNNGV come from the germline V gene. Trimming shortened V by 4 bases and J by 6 bases, and 10 bases separated the two germline ends. CDR3 length: 14 amino acids. The CDR3 sequence is CASSSGTSNSPLHF. DNA of the CDR3: TGTGCCAGCAGCTCCGGGACTTCTAATTCACCCCTCCACTTT.

CDR3 protein: CASSLGGLGPGANVLTF. The CDR3 region has the DNA TGCGCCAGCAGCTTGGGGGGGCTGGGACCTGGGGCCAACGTCCTGACTTTC. The chain recombines TRBV5-1 with TRBJ2-6, with D possibly matching TRBD1 (6 bases). The length of the CDR3 is 17 residues. From germline, CDR1 is SGHRS and CDR2 YFSETQ. The V end was cut by 0 bases, the J end by 2 bases, with 12 bases between.

This chain joins TRBV19 and TRBJ1-5, with 10 bases identical to TRBD1. CDR3 length: 16 residues. Looked up from germline, CDR1 is LNHDA and CDR2 is SQIVND (reference sequence). V gave up 7 bases and J gave up 5 bases; unmatched junction bases: 11. The CDR3 DNA follows: TGTGCCAGTAACCTCTTCGGGACAGGGGATCATCAGCCCCAGCATTTT. It yields the protein CASNLFGTGDHQPQHF.

J is TRBJ2-7 and V is TRBV28; perhaps TRBD2 as D (6 bases). The CDR3 runs to 13 residues. The V gene lost 6 bases and the J gene lost 2 bases, with 11 bases spanning the gap. Germline V gene sequence: CDR1 MDHEN, CDR2 SYDVKM. The CDR3 reads CASRTGGPYEQYF. For the CDR3, the DNA is TGTGCCAGCAGGACCGGGGGACCCTACGAGCAGTACTTC.

Regarding this clone: Germline is not matched at one junction end, which may reflect a read error. This chain connects TRBV27 to TRBJ2-3; D is unresolved. The CDR3 is 14 residues long. CDR1 and CDR2 from the germline V gene are MNHEY and SMNVEV (reference sequence). CDR3: CASSLSPETDTQYF. In DNA form, the CDR3 reads TGTGCCAGCAGCTTATCCCCTGAGACAGATACGCAGTATTTT.

This clone showed up just once. The V gene is TRBV7-9, the J gene TRBJ2-1; D is perhaps TRBD2 (7 bases). CDR1 and CDR2 (germline): SEHNR, FQNEAQ (reference sequence). CDR3 length: 15 residues. V dropped 1 base and J dropped 2 bases, with 9 bases sitting between them. The CDR3 reads CASSLVGGAYNEQFF. The CDR3 nucleotides are TGTGCCAGCAGCTTAGTAGGGGGGGCCTACAATGAGCAGTTCTTC. Together with reference TRBV7-9 and TRBJ2-1, the CDR3 gives the full variable domain: DTGVSQNPRHKITKRGQNVTFRCDPISEHNRLYWYRQTLGQGPEFLTYFQNEAQLEKSRLLSDRFSAERPKGSFSTLEIQRTEQGDSAMYLCASSLVGGAYNEQFFGPGTRLTVL.

In the case of this clone: One end of the junction is discordant with germline, which a read error may explain. The chain links TRBV7-7 to TRBJ2-2; no reliable D call. The CDR3 extends over 13 amino acids. CDR1 and CDR2 (germline): SSHAT, FNYEAQ (reference sequence). The CDR3 loop is CASSSSYAGELFF. The CDR3 DNA reads as TGTGCTAGCAGCTCGAGTTACGCCGGGGAGCTGTTTTTT.

The rearrangement uses TRBV19 and TRBJ2-7, with D unclear. Trimming left V 0 bases short and J 0 bases short, with 6 bases between. CDR1 and CDR2 (germline): LNHDA, SQIVND (reference sequence). This CDR3 has 14 amino acids. The CDR3 spells CASSIDPSSYEQYF. DNA of the CDR3: TGTGCCAGTAGTATAGATCCCTCCTCCTACGAGCAGTACTTC.

This chain joins TRBV30 and TRBJ1-6, with D perhaps TRBD1 (5 bases). The ends were cut back, 5 bases at V and 9 bases at J, with 14 bases in the middle. Per the germline V gene, CDR1 is GTSNPN and CDR2 is SVGIG (reference sequence). The CDR3 contains 13 residues. The CDR3 is CAWGRERGSPLHF. In DNA, the CDR3 is TGTGCCTGGGGCAGGGAACGTGGTTCACCCCTCCACTTT. Full variable domain (rest looked up from reference TRBV30 and TRBJ1-6): SQTIHQWPATLVQPVGSPLSLECTVEGTSNPNLYWYRQAAGRGLQLLFYSVGIGQISSEVPQNLSASRPQDRQFILSSKKLLLSDSGFYLCAWGRERGSPLHFGNGTRLTVT.

This clone was counted between two and nine times. This chain connects TRBV2 to TRBJ1-2; 7 bases are a match to TRBD1. The J segment lost 4 bases and the V segment lost 6 bases, leaving 8 bases of the junction unmatched. Looked up from germline, CDR1 is SNHLY and CDR2 is FYNNEI. The CDR3 extends over 14 amino acids. The CDR3 protein is CASRLQGKGYGYTF. The CDR3 DNA follows: TGTGCCAGCAGACTACAGGGGAAGGGCTATGGCTACACCTTC.

The V call is TRBV28, the J call TRBJ2-1; the match to TRBD2 covers 7 bases. The CDR3 consists of 13 residues. Losses at the gene ends were 10 bases for V and 2 bases for J; bases not matched to a gene: 5. Germline V gene sequence: CDR1 MDHEN, CDR2 SYDVKM. The CDR3 is CATGGRTYNEQFF. In DNA form, the CDR3 reads TGTGCCACCGGGGGGAGAACCTACAATGAGCAGTTCTTC.

V and J are TRBV10-3 and TRBJ2-7; 8 bases match TRBD2. The length of the CDR3 is 15 residues. The trim removed 6 bases at V and 2 bases at J, leaving 9 bases unmatched. Germline loops: CDR1 ENHRY, CDR2 SYGVKD. This CDR3 is CAIRASGRITYEQYF. CDR3 coding DNA: TGTGCCATCAGGGCGAGCGGGAGAATTACCTACGAGCAGTACTTC.

Regarding this clone: This CDR3 is also generated by other DNA sequences in the sample. The chain carries TRBV5-1 and TRBJ2-7; 7 bases are shared with TRBD2. J lost 3 bases, V lost 2 bases, and 5 bases had no gene match. This CDR3 comprises 14 residues. Germline V gene lookup returns CDR1 SGHRS and CDR2 YFSETQ. The CDR3 reads CASSFSGGVYEQYF. The DNA for the CDR3 is TGCGCCAGCAGCTTTTCTGGGGGGGTCTACGAGCAGTACTTC.

The V and J genes are TRBV7-9 and TRBJ2-7; D not resolved. The CDR3 spans 12 residues. Trimming removed 5 bases from V and 4 bases from J, with 9 bases in between. Germline loops: CDR1 SEHNR, CDR2 FQNEAQ (reference sequence). The DNA of the CDR3 is TGTGCCAGCAGCCCTACAGTTTACGAGCAGTACTTC. Translating it yields CASSPTVYEQYF.

V and J are TRBV21-1 and TRBJ2-6; the table's D call of TRBD1 was not tested on the DNA. TRBV21-1 is designated a pseudogene. The CDR3 has 18 residues. CDR3 sequence (DNA): TGTGCCAGCAGTGAGGGGGACAGGGCTGTCTCTGGGGCCAACGGCCTGACTTTC. Encoded protein: CASSEGDRAVSGANGLTF.

This clone was observed a few times. The V call is TRBV6-1, the J call TRBJ1-5; 9 bases match TRBD1. This CDR3 comprises 16 residues. V lost 1 base, J lost 3 bases, and 4 bases stayed unmatched. Germline V gene sequence: CDR1 MNHNS, CDR2 SASEGT. CDR3 sequence: CASSEVRTGVNQPQHF. The CDR3 nucleotides are TGTGCCAGCAGTGAAGTGAGGACAGGGGTCAATCAGCCCCAGCATTTT.

This chain joins TRBV30 and TRBJ2-2; 11 nucleotides align to TRBD2. The V and J ends lost 0 bases and 1 base, in that order; junction bases with no gene match: 1. CDR1 GTSNPN and CDR2 SVGIG come from the germline V gene (reference sequence). The CDR3 spans 16 residues. The DNA of the CDR3 is TGTGCCTGGAGTGTGGGGACTAGCGGGAACACCGGGGAGCTGTTTTTT. It yields the protein CAWSVGTSGNTGELFF.

The chain couples TRBV7-9 to TRBJ1-2, with D hard to call. Trimming left V 9 bases short and J 4 bases short, with 18 bases between. The CDR3 runs to 14 residues. The germline CDR1 and CDR2 sequences are SEHNR and FQNEAQ (reference sequence). The DNA for the CDR3 is TGTGCCAGTCGATTACCGGGTGGAGTCTATGGCTACACCTTC. It translates to CASRLPGGVYGYTF.

This clone was picked up one time. The rearrangement joins TRBV9 to TRBJ2-3, with D possibly TRBD2 on 6 matching bases. The CDR3 consists of 14 residues. V gave up 1 base and J gave up 6 bases, with 12 bases separating them. In germline, CDR1 is SGDLS, CDR2 YYNGEE. The CDR3: CASSVTGVRDTQYF. The CDR3 nucleotides are TGTGCCAGCAGCGTAACGGGGGTGCGGGATACGCAGTATTTT.

The chain is built from TRBV2 and TRBJ2-1, with TRBD2 identical over 9 bases. Germline-derived CDR1 and CDR2 are SNHLY and FYNNEI. V lost 1 base to trimming and J lost 8 bases; unmatched junction nucleotides: 0. There are 13 residues in the CDR3. CDR3 coding DNA: TGTGCCAGCAGTGAAGGCGGGGGGGATGAGCAGTTCTTC. Translated, it gives CASSEGGGDEQFF.

The rearrangement uses TRBV27 and TRBJ2-1; a weak D match, TRBD2 (5 bases). The CDR3 length is 13 residues. Germline V CDR1 and CDR2: MNHEY, SMNVEV (reference sequence). Deletions cut 5 bases from V and 6 bases from J, with 11 bases between. The CDR3 sequence: CASSPVGSNEQFF. DNA of the CDR3: TGTGCCAGCAGTCCGGTTGGGAGCAATGAGCAGTTCTTC.

This chain connects TRBV20-1 to TRBJ2-3, with a tentative D call TRBD1 (5 bases). Germline-derived CDR1 and CDR2 are DFQATT and SNEGSKA (reference sequence). V was cut by 3 bases and J by 7 bases, with 8 bases left in between. There are 11 residues in the CDR3. CDR3 sequence reads: CSASRVNTQYF. In DNA, the CDR3 is TGCAGTGCTAGCAGGGTTAATACGCAGTATTTT.